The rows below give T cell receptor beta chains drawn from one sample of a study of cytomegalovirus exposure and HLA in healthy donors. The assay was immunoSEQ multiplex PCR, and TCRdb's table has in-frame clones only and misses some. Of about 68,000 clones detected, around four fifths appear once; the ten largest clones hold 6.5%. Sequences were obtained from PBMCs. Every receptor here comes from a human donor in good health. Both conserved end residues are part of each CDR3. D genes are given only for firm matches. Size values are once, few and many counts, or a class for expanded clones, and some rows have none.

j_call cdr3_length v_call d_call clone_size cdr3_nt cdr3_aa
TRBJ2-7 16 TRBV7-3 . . TGTGCCAGCAGCTTAACGGGGGGGCAGGTAGGCTGCGAGCAGTACTTC CASSLTGGQVGCEQYF
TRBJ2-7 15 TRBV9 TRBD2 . TGTGCCAGCAGCGTGGCTAGCGGGGACTCCTACGAGCAGTACTTC CASSVASGDSYEQYF
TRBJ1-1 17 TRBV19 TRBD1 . TGTGCCAGTAGTATGGAGGGGACAGACCACTCCCGCACTGAAGCTTTCTTT CASSMEGTDHSRTEAFF
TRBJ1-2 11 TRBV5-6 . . TGTGCCAGCAGCGCGGACTATGGCTACACCTTC CASSADYGYTF
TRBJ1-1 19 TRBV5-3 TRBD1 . TGTGCCAGAAGCTTGGTCCTACAGGGGGCAGGGATTGATAGGGTTGAAGCTTTCTTT CARSLVLQGAGIDRVEAFF
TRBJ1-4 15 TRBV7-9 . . TGTGCCAGCAGCCAATCCAGGGAGGTTAATGAAAAACTGTTTTTT CASSQSREVNEKLFF
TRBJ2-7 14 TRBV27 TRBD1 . TGTGCCAGCAGTATCACCTACAGGGGGCGCGAGCAGTACTTC CASSITYRGREQYF
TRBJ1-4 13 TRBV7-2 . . TGTGCCACCCAGGACATCGCTAATGAAAAACTGTTTTTT CATQDIANEKLFF
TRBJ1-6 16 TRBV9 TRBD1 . TGTGCCAGCAGCGTAGGGGACAGGCCCTATAATTCACCCCTCCACTTT CASSVGDRPYNSPLHF
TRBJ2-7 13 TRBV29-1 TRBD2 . TGCAGCGTTGAATCGGGGGGGAGCTACGAGCAGTACTTC CSVESGGSYEQYF
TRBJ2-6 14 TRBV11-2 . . TGTGCCAGCGCGGGGACTTTCAGGGCCAACGTCCTGACTTTC CASAGTFRANVLTF
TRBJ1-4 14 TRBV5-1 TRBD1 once TGCGCCAGCAGCTACCGGACAGGGAGCGGAAAACTGTTTTTT CASSYRTGSGKLFF
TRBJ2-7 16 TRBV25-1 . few TGTGCCAGCAGTGTTCCTTCGGAGAGCACTTACTACGAGCAGTACTTC CASSVPSESTYYEQYF
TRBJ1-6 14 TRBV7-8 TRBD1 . TGTGCCAGCAGGTCCGGGACAGTTAATTCACCCCTCCACTTT CASRSGTVNSPLHF
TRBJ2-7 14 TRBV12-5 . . TGTGCTAGTGGTTTGGGAGGGCTGGCCTACGAGCAGTACTTC CASGLGGLAYEQYF
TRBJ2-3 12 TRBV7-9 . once TGTTCCAGCAGCCCGCTATCGGATACGCAGTATTTT CSSSPLSDTQYF
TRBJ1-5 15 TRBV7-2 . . TGTGCCAGCAGCTTAGCGTGGGGGCCGGGTCAGCCCCAGCATTTT CASSLAWGPGQPQHF
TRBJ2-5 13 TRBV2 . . TGTGCCAGCGGGGGGGCGCCGGGAGAGACCCAGTACTTC CASGGAPGETQYF
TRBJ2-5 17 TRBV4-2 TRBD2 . TGTGCCAGCAGCCAGAGGACTAGCGGGGGGGCCGAAGAGACCCAGTACTTC CASSQRTSGGAEETQYF
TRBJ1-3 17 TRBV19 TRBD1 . TGTGCCAGTAGTATTCGATCGGGACAGGACTCTGGAAACACCATATATTTT CASSIRSGQDSGNTIYF
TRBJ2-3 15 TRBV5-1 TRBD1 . TGCGCCAGCAGCGCCGACAGGGGGCGGACAGATACGCAGTATTTT CASSADRGRTDTQYF
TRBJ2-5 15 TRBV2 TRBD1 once TGTGCCAGCGACAGGGGGAATGGGGGTCGGAAGACCCAGTACTTC CASDRGNGGRKTQYF
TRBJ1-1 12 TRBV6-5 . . TGTGCCAGCGTCCGGGGGAACACTGAAGCTTTCTTT CASVRGNTEAFF
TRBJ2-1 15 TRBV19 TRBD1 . TGTGCCAGTAGTACCGGACAGGGGGCGCGCAATGAGCAGTTCTTC CASSTGQGARNEQFF
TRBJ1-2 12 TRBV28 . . TGTGCCAGCAGTAGATCAGGCTATGGCTACACCTTC CASSRSGYGYTF
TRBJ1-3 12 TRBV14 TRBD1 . TGTGCCAGCAGCCCAGGGGGCCACACCATATATTTT CASSPGGHTIYF
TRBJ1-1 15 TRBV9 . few TGTGCCAGCAGCACGCGTCCGGGGGTGGGCACTGAAGCTTTCTTT CASSTRPGVGTEAFF
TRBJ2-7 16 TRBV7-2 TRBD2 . TGTGCCAGCAGCTTTACCCCGGGACTAGGGCCCTACGAGCAGTACTTC CASSFTPGLGPYEQYF
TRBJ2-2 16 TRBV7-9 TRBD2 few TGTGCCAGCAGCCCAGGGACTAGCGGGGTCACCGGGGAGCTGTTTTTT CASSPGTSGVTGELFF
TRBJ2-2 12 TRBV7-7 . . TGTGCTAGCAGCTCTAACACCGGGGAGCTGTTTTTT CASSSNTGELFF
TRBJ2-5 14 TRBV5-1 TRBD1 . TGCGCCAGCAGCTCTGGGACAGCCCAAGAGACCCAGTACTTC CASSSGTAQETQYF
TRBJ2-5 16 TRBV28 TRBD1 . TGTGCCAGCAGACTCCTCGGGGACAGGGGGAAAGAGACCCAGTACTTC CASRLLGDRGKETQYF
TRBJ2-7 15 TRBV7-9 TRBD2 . TGTGCCAGCAAGGGGGCTAGCGGGGGGGCCTTCGAGCAGTACTTC CASKGASGGAFEQYF
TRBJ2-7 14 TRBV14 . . TGTGCCAGCAGCCAAGGACAGAGATATTACGAGCAGTACTTC CASSQGQRYYEQYF
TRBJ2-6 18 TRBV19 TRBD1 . TGTGCCAGTAGTGTACCCGGGACAGGCCGCTCTGGGGCCAACGTCCTGACTTTC CASSVPGTGRSGANVLTF
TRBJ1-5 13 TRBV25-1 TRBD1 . TGTGCCAGCGGGGGACAGGGATCCCAGCCCCAGCATTTT CASGGQGSQPQHF
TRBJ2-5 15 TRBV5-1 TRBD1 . TGCGCCAGCAGCTGGACAGGGATAAACCAAGAGACCCAGTACTTC CASSWTGINQETQYF
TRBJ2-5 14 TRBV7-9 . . TGTGCCAGCACTTATTTAAGACAGGAAGAGACCCAGTACTTC CASTYLRQEETQYF
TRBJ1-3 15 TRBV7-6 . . TGTGCCAGCAGTTCAGACAGGAGCTCTGGAAACACCATATATTTT CASSSDRSSGNTIYF
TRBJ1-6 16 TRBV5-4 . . TGTGCCAGCAGCCGCTGGGACACAGGGCGGAATTCACCCCTCCACTTT CASSRWDTGRNSPLHF
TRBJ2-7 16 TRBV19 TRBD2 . TGTGCCAGTAGTACTGGTGGGACTAGCGGATCCTACGAGCAGTACTTC CASSTGGTSGSYEQYF
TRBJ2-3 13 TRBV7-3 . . TGTGCCAGCGGCCCCGGGGGCACAGATACGCAGTATTTT CASGPGGTDTQYF
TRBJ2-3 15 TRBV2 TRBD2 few TGTGCCAGAACGACTAGCGGGATTTCCACAGATACGCAGTATTTT CARTTSGISTDTQYF
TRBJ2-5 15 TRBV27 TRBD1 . TGTGCCAGCAGTCCACAGGGGGACCGGAGAGAGACCCAGTACTTC CASSPQGDRRETQYF
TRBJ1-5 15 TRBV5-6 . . TGTGCCAGCAGCTTGGAAGGGGCTGGTAATCAGCCCCAGCATTTT CASSLEGAGNQPQHF
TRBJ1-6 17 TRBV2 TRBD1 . TGTGCCAGCAGCGTTAAATCCGGGACAGACTATAATTCACCCCTCCACTTT CASSVKSGTDYNSPLHF
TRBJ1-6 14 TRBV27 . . TGTGCCAGCAGTTTCGGGGATATAGGTTCACCCCTCCACTTT CASSFGDIGSPLHF
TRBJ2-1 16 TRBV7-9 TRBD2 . TGTGCCAGCAGCCCCCTATCAGGGCTAGCGGGGGGTGAGCAGTTCTTC CASSPLSGLAGGEQFF
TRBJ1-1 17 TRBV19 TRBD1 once TGTGCCAGTAGCCCGAGACCCGGGACAGGGATGAACACTGAAGCTTTCTTT CASSPRPGTGMNTEAFF
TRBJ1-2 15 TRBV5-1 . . TGCGCCAGCAGCTTGGAGGTCAGGAGGGACGATGGCTACACCTTC CASSLEVRRDDGYTF
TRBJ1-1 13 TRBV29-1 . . TGCAGCGTTGTGGGGGGGCCGAACACTGAAGCTTTCTTT CSVVGGPNTEAFF
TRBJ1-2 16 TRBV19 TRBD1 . TGTGCCAGTAGTACATTCCGGGACAGGATGCACTATGGCTACACCTTC CASSTFRDRMHYGYTF
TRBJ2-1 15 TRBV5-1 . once TGCGCCAGCAGCTTCGGACTGGCCTCCCTCAATGAGCAGTTCTTC CASSFGLASLNEQFF
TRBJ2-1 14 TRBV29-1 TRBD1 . TGCAGGCTACTAGGGACAGGGAGGTACAATGAGCAGTTCTTC CRLLGTGRYNEQFF
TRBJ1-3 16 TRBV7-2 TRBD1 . TGTGCCAGCAGCAAGGGACAGGGGGCGTCTGGAAACACCATATATTTT CASSKGQGASGNTIYF
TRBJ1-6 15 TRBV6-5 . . TGTGCCAGCAGGCTCGCCCGGGGGGGTAATTCACCCCTCCACTTT CASRLARGGNSPLHF
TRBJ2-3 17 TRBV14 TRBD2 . TGTGCCAGCAGCCAAGGTCTAGCGGGGGTGAACACAGATACGCAGTATTTT CASSQGLAGVNTDTQYF
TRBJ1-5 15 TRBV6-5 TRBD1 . TGTGCCAGCAGTTACGGCACAGGGGGCGGGCAGCCCCAGCATTTT CASSYGTGGGQPQHF
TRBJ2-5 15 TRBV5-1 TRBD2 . TGCGCCAGCAGCTTGCAACGGGGGGACCAAGAGACCCAGTACTTC CASSLQRGDQETQYF